The rows below give T cell receptor beta chains drawn from one sample of a study of T-cell memory formation after mild COVID-19. TCRdb re-derived calls from the 5' RACE reads in MiXCR, one entry per CDR3 protein. The table records approximately 570,000 distinct CDR3 sequences, roughly 18% of them present only once. The source material was PBMCs or a T cell subset sorted from them (not recorded which). The receptors derive from an adult woman who had mild COVID-19 (a few samples of this study predate the infection). Cell type and time point are not known. CDR3s leave out the opening cysteine and the closing phenylalanine or tryptophan.

CDR3aa,v_gene,j_gene
ASSPMYTDLRTQY,TRBV6-1,TRBJ2-5
ASSYSGRGGRFGHEQF,TRBV6-5,TRBJ2-1
ASRRRARAYEQY,TRBV13,TRBJ2-7
ASSLVTGGGDIQY,TRBV7-2,TRBJ2-4
SVEADRSGYT,TRBV29-1,TRBJ1-2
ASRDRDENIQY,TRBV6-1,TRBJ2-4
AWSGQGADTQY,TRBV30,TRBJ2-3
ATSDSQGWDYEQY,TRBV6-4,TRBJ2-7
ASSESGINYGYT,TRBV10-2,TRBJ1-2
SVDPTPQETQY,TRBV29-1,TRBJ2-5
ASSVDRVEYNEQF,TRBV5-8,TRBJ2-1
VGLEETQY,TRBV29-1,TRBJ2-5
ASSRRGGGAETQY,TRBV18,TRBJ2-5
ASSLDTSPLH,TRBV2,TRBJ1-6
ASSLRDRVDEQY,TRBV7-9,TRBJ2-7
ASSIHLYEQY,TRBV7-2,TRBJ2-7
ASKTGTSGRTDTQY,TRBV5-4,TRBJ2-3
ASSLEKAYEQY,TRBV7-8,TRBJ2-7
ASSSLAPGRGYSYEQY,TRBV13,TRBJ2-7
ATSRGGGQSTQPQH,TRBV15,TRBJ1-5
ASSSTGTPGYEQY,TRBV7-8,TRBJ2-7
ASSLMGFGTEAF,TRBV27,TRBJ1-1
ASSPERGGETQY,TRBV5-6,TRBJ2-5
ASSRNGWSQPQH,TRBV7-9,TRBJ1-5
SVEKNTEAF,TRBV29-1,TRBJ1-1
ASSQRGFYNEQF,TRBV4-3,TRBJ2-1
ASSLGMVGETQY,TRBV28,TRBJ2-5
ASSYEGLASNEQL,TRBV7-8,TRBJ2-1
SARPTFRGKGQETQY,TRBV20-1,TRBJ2-5
ASSLSSGRGNTGELF,TRBV6-2/TRBV6-3,TRBJ2-2
ASSLNLRGEQY,TRBV27,TRBJ2-7
ASREGAPQETQY,TRBV12-3/TRBV12-4,TRBJ2-5
ASSVETERGEQY,TRBV9,TRBJ2-7
ASSLGLTGKETQY,TRBV7-9,TRBJ2-5
ASSVEGTSLNEQF,TRBV9,TRBJ2-1
SASYREVGTEAF,TRBV20-1,TRBJ1-1
ASSQDRASGAYNEQF,TRBV4-1,TRBJ2-1
ASSPGRSEKLF,TRBV18,TRBJ1-4
SARGSLAGRQETQY,TRBV20-1,TRBJ2-5
AIKGSGLTDTQY,TRBV10-3,TRBJ2-3
SVELQASYEQY,TRBV29-1,TRBJ2-7
ASSSLAGERNEQF,TRBV7-3,TRBJ2-1
ASSLVTGMNSYEQY,TRBV7-9,TRBJ2-7
ASSKSTGLHSPLH,TRBV7-9,TRBJ1-6
ASSSDRKPSYGYT,TRBV12-3/TRBV12-4,TRBJ1-2
ASSYGAPYEQF,TRBV6-2/TRBV6-3,TRBJ2-1
ASFPVGSNTGELF,TRBV2,TRBJ2-2
ASSQAGTERVAF,TRBV3-1,TRBJ1-1